These 31 T cell receptor beta chains share one sample of origin, sequenced in a study of T-cell reconstitution after alpha-beta-depleted transplantation in children. During its preparation, the TCRbeta library received unique molecular identifiers. TCRdb recomputed calls from the PCR reads with MiXCR, one row per CDR3 protein. This table has about 140,000 distinct CDR3 sequences, roughly 9% appearing once. Sequencing was performed on PBMCs, mostly from graft donor cells, taken 180 days after TCRalphabeta/CD19-depleted stem cell transplant. Receptors originate from a female patient aged 2-15 years who had a stem cell transplant for congenital amegakaryocytic thrombocytopenia, so the T cells may come from the graft donor.

This clonotype was recorded at least ten times. V and J are TRBV7-9 and TRBJ2-2; TRBD1 or TRBD2 may be the D gene (6 bases each). Germline-derived CDR1 and CDR2 are SEHNR and FQNEAQ (reference sequence). The V and J ends lost 5 bases and 7 bases respectively, with 11 bases between them. The CDR3 is 13 amino acids. CDR3 nucleotides: TGTGCCAGCAGCGAACAGGGAGGCGGGGAGCTGTTTTTT. Translation gives CASSEQGGGELFF.

Note on this clonotype: This may be a read error, as it is one base from a much larger clone. The rearrangement uses TRBV18 and TRBJ2-5; D gene uncertain. Germline assignment: CDR1 KGHSH and CDR2 LQKENI. The CDR3 is 13 amino acids. The CDR3 is CASSPDIQETKYF. The CDR3 DNA sequence: TGTGCCAGCTCACCTGACATACAAGAGACCAAGTACTTC.

This clonotype was counted ten times or more. The chain links TRBV20-1 to TRBJ2-7; tentatively, D is TRBD1 (5 bases). Germline V gives CDR1 DFQATT, CDR2 SNEGSKA (reference sequence). This CDR3 has 16 residues. The V and J ends lost 8 bases and 4 bases respectively, with 27 bases between them. CDR3 sequence reads: CSPGGHGPSGLYEQYF. Written as DNA, the CDR3 is TGCAGTCCCGGTGGACATGGCCCCTCAGGTCTTTACGAGCAGTACTTC.

The chain uses TRBV5-1 and TRBJ1-6; D is undetermined. CDR3 size: 15 residues. The V gene lost 1 base and the J gene lost 2 bases, with 7 bases spanning the gap. Germline loops: CDR1 SGHRS, CDR2 YFSETQ. This chain's CDR3 is CASSLTLAYNSPLHF. The CDR3 DNA reads as TGCGCCAGCAGCTTGACCCTAGCCTATAATTCACCCCTCCACTTT. Complete variable domain (other parts from reference TRBV5-1 and TRBJ1-6): KAGVTQTPRYLIKTRGQQVTLSCSPISGHRSVSWYQQTPGQGLQFLFEYFSETQRNKGNFPGRFSGRQFSNSRSEMNVSTLELGDSALYLCASSLTLAYNSPLHFGNGTRLTVT.

The sample holds many counts of this clonotype. The chain employs TRBV20-1 and TRBJ2-7; TRBD2 might be the D (6 bases). This CDR3 has 14 amino acids. CDR1 is DFQATT, CDR2 SNEGSKA, per germline (reference sequence). Trimming stripped 6 bases from V and 1 base from J, with 16 bases between. The CDR3 DNA reads TGCAGTGCGGATATGGGGGGATGGTCCTACGAGCAGTACTTC. Protein sequence: CSADMGGWSYEQYF.

The chain couples TRBV5-1 to TRBJ2-5, with 8 bases identical to TRBD2. Germline lookup yields CDR1 SGHRS and CDR2 YFSETQ. This CDR3 is 15 amino acids long. V gave up 4 bases and J gave up 5 bases; unmatched junction bases: 10. CDR3 loop: CASSDPRREDETQYF. CDR3 bases: TGCGCCAGCAGCGACCCCCGGCGGGAGGATGAGACCCAGTACTTC.

The table lists this clonotype with many counts. The rearrangement joins TRBV5-1 to TRBJ2-1; D may be TRBD1 (5 bases). Germline values: CDR1 SGHRS, CDR2 YFSETQ. The CDR3 runs 14 residues. V dropped 0 bases and J dropped 7 bases, with 11 bases sitting between them. The CDR3 region is CASSLEVGLNEQFF. CDR3 nucleotides: TGCGCCAGCAGCTTGGAGGTGGGGCTGAATGAGCAGTTCTTC.

As regards this clonotype: Just one base apart from a much larger clone, this may be a read error. The chain has TRBV29-1 and TRBJ2-2; D remains ambiguous. Looked up from germline, CDR1 is SQVTM and CDR2 is ANQGSEA. V was cut by 7 bases and J by 9 bases, with 12 bases left in between. CDR3 size: 11 residues. The CDR3 DNA sequence: TGCAGCGCTAGACTGGGCTGGGAGCTGTTTTTT. It is translated as CSARLGWELFF.

Many counts were recorded for this clonotype. The rearrangement links TRBV20-1 to TRBJ2-7; perhaps TRBD1 as D (5 bases). Trimming cost V 2 bases and J 9 bases, with 11 bases left between them. Germline CDR1 and CDR2: DFQATT and SNEGSKA (reference sequence). The CDR3 length is 11 residues. CDR3 amino acids: CSARQGIGQYF. The CDR3 DNA reads TGCAGTGCTAGACAGGGAATAGGGCAGTACTTC.

This clonotype was picked up many times. The V gene is TRBV20-1, the J gene TRBJ2-1; 7 bases are shared with TRBD2. V lost 0 bases to trimming and J lost 4 bases; unmatched junction nucleotides: 9. The CDR3 totals 16 residues. Germline CDR1 reads DFQATT; CDR2 reads SNEGSKA (reference sequence). In DNA, the CDR3 is TGCAGTGCTAGAGAGGGCACTAGCGTAAAATACAATGAGCAGTTCTTC. Translating gives CSAREGTSVKYNEQFF.

The V and J genes are TRBV2 and TRBJ2-1; TRBD2 matches 11 bases. This CDR3 has 15 amino acids. The V gene's germline CDR1 is SNHLY and CDR2 FYNNEI. The V segment lost 8 bases and the J segment 4 bases; nucleotides outside the gene matches: 7. CDR3 residues: CASSPSGGPYNEQFF. CDR3 in DNA: TGTGCCAGCTCGCCTAGCGGGGGGCCATACAATGAGCAGTTCTTC.

This clonotype was seen a few times. The chain has TRBV18 and TRBJ2-1; tentative D call: TRBD2 (5 bases). V dropped 2 bases and J dropped 3 bases, with 14 bases sitting between them. This CDR3 spans 16 amino acids. CDR1 and CDR2 from the germline V gene are KGHSH and LQKENI. CDR3: CASSPSAGGGYNEQFF. CDR3 coding DNA: TGTGCCAGCTCACCATCCGCAGGAGGAGGCTACAATGAGCAGTTCTTC.

CDR3 nucleotides: TGTGCCAGCAGTTTAGTGCAGGGGGGGAACATTCAGTACTTC. This codes for CASSLVQGGNIQYF. V is TRBV12-3 or TRBV12-4 and J is TRBJ2-4; D assignment may be TRBD1 or TRBD2 (7 bases each). Trimming pared 1 base from V and 7 bases from J, leaving 11 bases between. This CDR3 has 14 amino acids.

This clonotype was observed many times. The CDR3 here is CASSFPTQSEAFF. CDR3 DNA sequence: TGTGCCAGCAGTTTTCCGACGCAATCTGAAGCTTTCTTT. The rearrangement joins TRBV28 to TRBJ1-1; no definite D call. Trimming shortened V by 3 bases and J by 6 bases, and 11 bases separated the two germline ends. The CDR3 totals 13 residues. CDR1 MDHEN and CDR2 SYDVKM come from the germline V gene.

A remark on this clonotype: Since a much larger clone is just one base distant, this may be a read error. The chain recombines TRBV20-1 with TRBJ1-1; no reliable D call. The germline V gene encodes CDR1 DFQATT and CDR2 SNEGSKA (reference sequence). Trimming stripped 6 bases from V and 4 bases from J, with 6 bases between. This CDR3 comprises 10 residues. The CDR3 spells CSAGCTEAFF. In DNA, the CDR3 is TGCAGTGCCGGGTGCACTGAAGCTTTCTTT.

This clonotype was seen many times. V usage is TRBV20-1 and J usage is TRBJ1-5, with D tentatively TRBD1 (6 bases). Trimming removed 0 bases at V and 7 bases at J, with 13 bases between. Germline V gene data show CDR1 as DFQATT and CDR2 as SNEGSKA (reference sequence). This CDR3 has 14 amino acids. The CDR3: CSARDFTGNQPQHF. CDR3 DNA sequence: TGCAGTGCTAGAGACTTCACAGGGAACCAGCCCCAGCATTTT.

The sample holds many counts of this clonotype. Sequence at one end of the junction differs from germline and may be a read error. This chain uses TRBV5-5 with TRBJ2-5; TRBD1 aligns across 7 bases. Germline-derived CDR1 and CDR2 are SGHKS and YYEKEE (reference sequence). This CDR3 is built from 15 residues. As DNA, the CDR3 is TGTGCCAGCAGCTTGTGGGACAGCAACCAGGAGACCCAGTACTTC. Translating it yields CASSLWDSNQETQYF. Full variable domain (missing parts from reference TRBV5-5 and TRBJ2-5): DAGVTQSPTHLIKTRGQQVTLRCSPISGHKSVSWYQQVLGQGPQFIFQYYEKEERGRGNFPDRFSARQFPNYSSELNVNALLLGDSALYLCASSLWDSNQETQYFGPGTRLLVL.

In this sample, this clonotype turned up once. Germline and junction disagree at one end, which may indicate a read error. The V and J genes are TRBV3-1 and TRBJ2-3; D could derive from TRBD1 or TRBD2 (5 bases each). CDR1 is LGHDT, CDR2 YNNKEL, per germline (reference sequence). The CDR3 consists of 17 residues. The CDR3 nucleotides read TGTGCCAGCAGCCATGATACCGGGGCTAGCTACACAGATACGCAGTATTTC. This codes for CASSHDTGASYTDTQYF.

This clonotype was observed a handful of times. This chain joins TRBV24-1 and TRBJ2-5; no reliable D call. Trimming cost V 3 bases and J 5 bases, with 9 bases left between them. CDR1 and CDR2 from the germline V gene are KGHDR and SFDVKD. The CDR3 totals 13 residues. The CDR3 DNA reads TGTGCCACCAGTGATGGGCTGTCGGAGACCCAGTACTTC. Its protein is CATSDGLSETQYF.

For this clonotype: With a much larger clone just one base away, this may be a read error. This chain joins TRBV7-2 and TRBJ2-5; D remains ambiguous. V lost 3 bases and J 4 bases, leaving 15 bases between the germline ends. In germline, CDR1 is SGHTA, CDR2 FQGNSA. CDR3 size: 15 residues. The CDR3 bases are TGTGCCAGCAGCTTGTGGTCAGGCGACCGAGAGACCCAGTACTTC. The encoded protein is CASSLWSGDRETQYF. The full variable domain, rest sourced from reference TRBV7-2 and TRBJ2-5, is GAGVSQSPSNKVTEKGKDVELRCDPISGHTALYWYRQSLGQGLEFLIYFQGNSAPDKSGLPSDRFSAERTGGSVSTLTIQRTQQEDSAVYLCASSLWSGDRETQYFGPGTRLLVL.

This clonotype was seen a few times. At one end, the junction sequence differs from germline, possibly due to a read error. This chain connects TRBV3-1 to TRBJ2-1; 8 nucleotides match TRBD2. Germline CDR1 reads LGHDT; CDR2 reads YNNKEL (reference sequence). The CDR3 extends over 13 amino acids. CDR3 region: CLGGGLPRNEQFF. The CDR3 region has the DNA TGCCTCGGGGGGGGTCTACCGAGGAATGAGCAGTTCTTC.

There are many counts of this clonotype. V usage is TRBV30 and J usage is TRBJ2-1; possible D gene TRBD1, 5 bases. Germline CDR1 reads GTSNPN; CDR2 reads SVGIG (reference sequence). This CDR3 region has 13 residues. V was shortened by 3 bases and J by 15 bases, with 21 bases between the two germline ends. CDR3 protein: CAWSGRAFSRWFF. CDR3 nucleotide sequence: TGTGCCTGGAGCGGCAGGGCTTTCTCTCGGTGGTTCTTC.

This clonotype was counted ten times or more. J is TRBJ1-3 and V is TRBV18; tentatively, D is TRBD1 (5 bases). This CDR3 spans 16 amino acids. Germline CDR1 and CDR2: KGHSH and LQKENI. Deletions cut 1 base from V and 0 bases from J, with 10 bases between. CDR3 sequence reads: CASSPRRDVSGNTIYF. The CDR3 DNA reads as TGTGCCAGCTCACCACGCCGGGACGTCTCTGGAAACACCATATATTTT.

In its sample, this clonotype was seen many times. V is TRBV20-1 and J is TRBJ1-5; no firm D call. From germline, CDR1 is DFQATT and CDR2 SNEGSKA (reference sequence). Trimming shortened V by 3 bases and J by 0 bases, and 6 bases separated the two germline ends. The CDR3 totals 13 residues. The CDR3 DNA reads TGCAGTGCTAGTAGAGGTAGCAATCAGCCCCAGCATTTT. Translated, it gives CSASRGSNQPQHF.

This clonotype has more than one count but fewer than ten. The gene calls are TRBV7-3 and TRBJ2-6, with a possible D match to TRBD1 (6 bases). The V and J ends lost 4 bases and 1 base respectively, with 11 bases between them. CDR3 size: 16 residues. The germline V gene has CDR1 SGHTA and CDR2 FQGTGA. CDR3 coding DNA: TGTGCCAGCAGCTCAAATACAGGGTCTGGGGCCAACGTCCTGACTTTC. Its translation: CASSSNTGSGANVLTF.

V gene TRBV30 combines with J gene TRBJ2-3; TRBD2 agrees at 8 bases. The V and J ends lost 0 bases and 1 base, in that order; junction bases with no gene match: 3. Germline V gene lookup returns CDR1 GTSNPN and CDR2 SVGIG (reference sequence). This CDR3 spans 15 amino acids. This CDR3 is CAWSVGSGGTDTQYF. CDR3 bases: TGTGCCTGGAGTGTTGGTAGCGGGGGCACAGATACGCAGTATTTT.

The rearrangement links TRBV5-1 to TRBJ2-7; D uncertain. Germline-derived CDR1 and CDR2 are SGHRS and YFSETQ. The V end lost 5 bases, the J end lost 5 bases, and 11 bases lay between the germline ends. This CDR3 spans 12 amino acids. The CDR3 loop reads CASRGNSHEQYF. For the CDR3, the DNA is TGCGCCAGCAGGGGGAATAGCCACGAGCAGTACTTC.

This clonotype occurred many times. The rearrangement joins TRBV5-1 to TRBJ2-7, with 7 positions matching TRBD2. This CDR3 has 16 amino acids. V lost 0 bases to trimming and J lost 4 bases; unmatched junction nucleotides: 10. CDR1 SGHRS and CDR2 YFSETQ come from the germline V gene. The DNA of the CDR3 is TGCGCCAGCAGCTTGGCCCCCCGGGAGGTCGGATACGAGCAGTACTTC. Its translation: CASSLAPREVGYEQYF. The full variable domain, with the rest looked up from reference TRBV5-1 and TRBJ2-7, is KAGVTQTPRYLIKTRGQQVTLSCSPISGHRSVSWYQQTPGQGLQFLFEYFSETQRNKGNFPGRFSGRQFSNSRSEMNVSTLELGDSALYLCASSLAPREVGYEQYFGPGTRLTVT.

In this sample, this clonotype turned up many times. The genes are TRBV21-1 and TRBJ2-7. TRBV21-1 is annotated as a pseudogene. The CDR3 runs 14 residues. The CDR3 protein is CASSNRPVIYEQYF. In DNA, the CDR3 is TGTGCCAGCAGCAACCGACCAGTAATATACGAGCAGTACTTC.

This clonotype was seen repeatedly, ten times or more. The chain links TRBV5-1 to TRBJ2-7; 7 bases match TRBD2. Trimming took 2 bases from V and 5 from J; bases not matched to a gene: 7. This CDR3 is 14 amino acids long. Germline V gene data show CDR1 as SGHRS and CDR2 as YFSETQ. The CDR3 nucleotides are TGCGCCAGCAGCTTACCGGGACTAAAAAACGAGCAGTACTTC. Its protein product is CASSLPGLKNEQYF.

This clonotype was seen many times. The rearrangement uses TRBV10-3 and TRBJ2-5; 7 bases agree with TRBD2. J was trimmed by 4 bases and V by 4 bases; bases with no gene match: 6. Germline CDR1 is ENHRY and CDR2 is SYGVKD. The CDR3 sequence is 14 residues long. CDR3 sequence: CAISVGGSSETQYF. The DNA of the CDR3 is TGTGCCATCAGTGTGGGAGGGTCCTCAGAGACCCAGTACTTC.